This TCR beta chain was identified during a study of T cell clonality in common variable immunodeficiency. Method: immunoSEQ multiplex PCR; TCRdb's copy keeps in-frame clones and lacks some. Sampling found roughly 32,000 clones, none seen once. Study results and caveats: In common variable immunodeficiency, TCR beta chains reportedly carried fewer deletions and N-nucleotide insertions. Authors noted CVID clonality's cause needs subpopulation repertoire sequencing.

This clone was counted at least ten times. Antigen: not known. The read comes to an end 3 residues before the CDR3 does, leaving the germline J gene to fill in the end. Heparinized whole blood, about 5 to 9 ml, came from each donor. With 3 bases clipped from V and 3 bases from J, the junction kept 7 bases outside the gene matches. This CDR3 has 14 residues. CDR1 is DFQATT, CDR2 SNEGSKA, per germline (reference sequence). This receptor was identified in a person aged 18 to 75 in good health. This chain links TRBV20-1 with TRBJ2-7; TRBD2 agrees at 8 bases. Sequencing was done on a sample of peripheral blood mononuclear cells. The covered CDR3 bases are TGCAGTGCTAGGGGCGGGGGGACCAACTACGAG. Protein sequence: CSARGGGTNYE. The complete CDR3 protein is CSARGGGTNYEQYF.